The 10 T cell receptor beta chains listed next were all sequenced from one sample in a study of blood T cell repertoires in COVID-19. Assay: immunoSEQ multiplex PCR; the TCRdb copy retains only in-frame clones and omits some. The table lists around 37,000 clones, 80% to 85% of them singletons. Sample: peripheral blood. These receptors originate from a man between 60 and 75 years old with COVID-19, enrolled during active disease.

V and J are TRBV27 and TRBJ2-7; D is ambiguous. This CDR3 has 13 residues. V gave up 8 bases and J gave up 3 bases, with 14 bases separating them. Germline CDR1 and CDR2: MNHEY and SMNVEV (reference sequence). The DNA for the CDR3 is TGTGCCAGCGGCCCCCCGGGTCTCTACGAGCAGTACTTC. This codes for CASGPPGLYEQYF.

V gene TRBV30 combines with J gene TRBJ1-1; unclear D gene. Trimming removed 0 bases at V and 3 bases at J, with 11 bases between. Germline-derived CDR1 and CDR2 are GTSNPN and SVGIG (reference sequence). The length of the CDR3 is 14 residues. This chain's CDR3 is CAWSVFGWDTEAFF. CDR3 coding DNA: TGTGCCTGGAGTGTGTTCGGGTGGGACACTGAAGCTTTCTTT.

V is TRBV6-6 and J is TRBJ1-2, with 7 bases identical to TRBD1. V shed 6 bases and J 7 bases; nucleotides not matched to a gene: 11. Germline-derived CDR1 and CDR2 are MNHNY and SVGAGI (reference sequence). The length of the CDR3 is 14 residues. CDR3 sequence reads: CASRYGQASGGYTF. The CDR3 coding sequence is TGTGCCAGCAGATACGGACAGGCCTCGGGTGGCTACACCTTC.

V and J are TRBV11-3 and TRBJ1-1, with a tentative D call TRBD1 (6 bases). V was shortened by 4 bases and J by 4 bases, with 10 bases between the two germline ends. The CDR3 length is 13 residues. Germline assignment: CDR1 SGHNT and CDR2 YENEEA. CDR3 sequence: CASSWDMSTEAFF. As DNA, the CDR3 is TGTGCCAGCAGCTGGGACATGAGCACTGAAGCTTTCTTT.

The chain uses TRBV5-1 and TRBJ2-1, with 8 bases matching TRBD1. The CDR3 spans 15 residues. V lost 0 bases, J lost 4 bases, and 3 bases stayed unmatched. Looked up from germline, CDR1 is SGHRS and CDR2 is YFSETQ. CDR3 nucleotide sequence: TGCGCCAGCAGCTTGGCAGGGGGCGATTACAATGAGCAGTTCTTC. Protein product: CASSLAGGDYNEQFF.

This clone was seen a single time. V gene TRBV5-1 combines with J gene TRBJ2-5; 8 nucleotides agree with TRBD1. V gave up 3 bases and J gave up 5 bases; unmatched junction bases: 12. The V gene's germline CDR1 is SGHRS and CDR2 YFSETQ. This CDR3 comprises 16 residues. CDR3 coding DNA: TGCGCCAGCAGCTCCCTCAGCAGGGGGCGCATTGAGACCCAGTACTTC. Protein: CASSSLSRGRIETQYF.

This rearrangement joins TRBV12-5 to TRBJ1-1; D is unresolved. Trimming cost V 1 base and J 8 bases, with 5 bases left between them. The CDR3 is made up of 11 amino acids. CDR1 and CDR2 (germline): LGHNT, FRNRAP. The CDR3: CASGLGPEAFF. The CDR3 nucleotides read TGTGCTAGTGGTTTGGGGCCAGAAGCTTTCTTT.

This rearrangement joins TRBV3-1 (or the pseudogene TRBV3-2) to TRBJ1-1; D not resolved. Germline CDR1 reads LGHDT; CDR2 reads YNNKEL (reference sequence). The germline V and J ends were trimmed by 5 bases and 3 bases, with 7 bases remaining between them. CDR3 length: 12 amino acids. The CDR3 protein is CASSSVDTEAFF. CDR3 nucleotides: TGTGCCAGCAGCTCGGTGGACACTGAAGCTTTCTTT.

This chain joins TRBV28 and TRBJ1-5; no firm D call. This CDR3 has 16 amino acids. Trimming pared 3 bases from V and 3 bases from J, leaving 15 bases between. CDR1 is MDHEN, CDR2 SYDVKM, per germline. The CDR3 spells CASSLEGGGNNQPQHF. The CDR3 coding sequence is TGTGCCAGCAGTTTGGAGGGTGGAGGGAACAATCAGCCCCAGCATTTT. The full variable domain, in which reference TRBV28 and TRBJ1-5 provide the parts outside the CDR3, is DVKVTQSSRYLVKRTGEKVFLECVQDMDHENMFWYRQDPGLGLRLIYFSYDVKMKEKGDIPEGYSVSREKKERFSLILESASTNQTSMYLCASSLEGGGNNQPQHFGDGTRLSIL.

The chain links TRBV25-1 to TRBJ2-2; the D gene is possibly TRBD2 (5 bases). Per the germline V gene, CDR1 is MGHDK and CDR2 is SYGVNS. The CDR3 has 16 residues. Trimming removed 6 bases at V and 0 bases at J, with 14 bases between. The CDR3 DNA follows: TGTGCCAGCAGGATGAGCGGCAGGCCGAACACCGGGGAGCTGTTTTTT. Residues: CASRMSGRPNTGELFF.